This T cell receptor beta chain was captured in a study of cytomegalovirus exposure and HLA in healthy donors. PCR involved 60 Vbeta and 13 Jbeta primers. Using immunoSEQ multiplex PCR, the repertoire was profiled, and TCRdb retains in-frame clones only, with some absent. The profile covers 200,000 or so clones, with 70% to 80% appearing a single time and less than 2.5% taken by the ten largest. CDR1 is SGDLS, CDR2 YYNGEE, per germline. The length of the CDR3 is 15 residues. The material sequenced was PBMCs. The V call is TRBV9, the J call TRBJ2-5; 10 bases are shared with TRBD2. The better agreement between TRBJ2-7 and the DNA end casts doubt on the J call. The receptor was derived from a woman aged 25 to 39 in good health and CMV-seropositive. CDR3 sequence reads: CASSVALAGTYEQYF. The CDR3 bases are TGTGCCAGCAGCGTAGCACTAGCGGGAACTTACGAGCAGTACTTC.